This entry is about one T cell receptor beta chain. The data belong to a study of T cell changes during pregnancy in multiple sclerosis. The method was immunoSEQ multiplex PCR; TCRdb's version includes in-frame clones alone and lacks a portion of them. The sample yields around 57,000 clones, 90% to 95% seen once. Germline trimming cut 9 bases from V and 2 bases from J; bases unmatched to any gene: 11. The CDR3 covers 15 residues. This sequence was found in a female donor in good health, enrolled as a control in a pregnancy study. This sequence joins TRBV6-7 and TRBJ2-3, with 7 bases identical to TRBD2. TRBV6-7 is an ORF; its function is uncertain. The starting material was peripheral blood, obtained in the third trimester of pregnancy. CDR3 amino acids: CARGRLAENTDTQYF. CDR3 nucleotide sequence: TGTGCCAGGGGTAGACTAGCCGAAAACACAGATACGCAGTATTTT.